The rows below give T cell receptor beta chains drawn from one sample of a study of blood T cell repertoires in COVID-19. Libraries were prepared by immunoSEQ multiplex PCR; TCRdb keeps only in-frame clonotypes and omits some of them. The sample includes 200,000 to 300,000 clones, about nine tenths of them seen just once. The specimen sequenced was peripheral blood. The source of these receptors is a man between 25 and 39 years old with COVID-19, enrolled during active disease. CDR3s include the opening cysteine and the closing phenylalanine or tryptophan. Each record gives: J gene, D gene, clone size, V gene, CDR3 protein, CDR3 DNA. A D gene is named only where the DNA matches it firmly. The size entry is marked missing in some rows and otherwise reads once, few, many or a size class.

J: TRBJ1-1; D: -; size: -; V: TRBV9; CDR3: CASSDVVGGTGEAFF; DNA: TGTGCCAGCAGCGACGTCGTGGGAGGAACCGGGGAAGCTTTCTTT
J: TRBJ1-2; D: TRBD1; size: -; V: TRBV3-1/TRBV3-2; CDR3: CASSQDNRGPLGYTF; DNA: TGTGCCAGCAGCCAGGATAACAGGGGGCCCCTTGGCTACACCTTC
J: TRBJ1-3; D: -; size: once; V: TRBV14; CDR3: CASSQGHASGNTIYF; DNA: TGTGCCAGCAGCCAAGGACACGCCTCTGGAAACACCATATATTTT
J: TRBJ2-7; D: -; size: -; V: TRBV6-5; CDR3: CASNEGPYEQYF; DNA: TGTGCCAGCAACGAGGGCCCCTACGAGCAGTACTTC
J: TRBJ1-2; D: -; size: -; V: TRBV15; CDR3: CATRTTANYGYTF; DNA: TGTGCCACCAGGACGACAGCTAACTATGGCTACACCTTC
J: TRBJ2-2; D: -; size: -; V: TRBV27; CDR3: CASSLSRVDTGELFF; DNA: TGTGCCAGCAGTTTATCCAGGGTCGATACCGGGGAGCTGTTTTTT
J: TRBJ2-7; D: TRBD1; size: -; V: TRBV9; CDR3: CASSGETGGEQYF; DNA: TGTGCCAGCAGCGGAGAGACAGGGGGCGAGCAGTACTTC
J: TRBJ2-1; D: -; size: -; V: TRBV2; CDR3: CASRSGRGAYNEQFF; DNA: TGTGCCAGCAGGTCCGGACGGGGGGCGTACAATGAGCAGTTCTTC
J: TRBJ2-1; D: -; size: -; V: TRBV21-1; CDR3: CASSKAGQGRWGEQFF; DNA: TGTGCCAGCAGCAAAGCAGGACAGGGACGTTGGGGTGAGCAGTTCTTC
J: TRBJ1-1; D: -; size: -; V: TRBV6-5; CDR3: CASTVYTEAFF; DNA: TGTGCCAGCACAGTATACACTGAAGCTTTCTTT
J: TRBJ1-1; D: -; size: few; V: TRBV7-9; CDR3: CASSLGFSEEAFF; DNA: TGTGCCAGCAGCTTAGGATTTAGCGAGGAAGCTTTCTTT
J: TRBJ1-5; D: -; size: -; V: TRBV25-1; CDR3: CASSELGAGGQPQHF; DNA: TGTGCCAGCAGTGAGTTGGGGGCTGGTGGTCAGCCCCAGCATTTT
J: TRBJ2-7; D: -; size: -; V: TRBV15; CDR3: CATSRGHPGTSRYEQYF; DNA: TGTGCCACCAGCAGAGGACATCCCGGGACATCACGGTACGAGCAGTACTTC
J: TRBJ2-7; D: -; size: -; V: TRBV6-2/TRBV6-3; CDR3: CASSLLYEQYF; DNA: TGTGCCAGCAGCCTCCTTTACGAGCAGTACTTC
J: TRBJ1-1; D: -; size: -; V: TRBV4-1; CDR3: CASSQDLAGRKAFF; DNA: TGCGCCAGCAGCCAAGATTTGGCAGGGCGGAAAGCTTTCTTT
J: TRBJ2-5; D: -; size: -; V: TRBV5-4; CDR3: CASSLPGKETQYF; DNA: TGTGCCAGCAGCTTGCCGGGGAAAGAGACCCAGTACTTC
J: TRBJ2-2; D: -; size: -; V: TRBV7-6; CDR3: CASSPTAGNTGELFF; DNA: TGTGCCAGCAGCCCGACGGCGGGGAACACCGGGGAGCTGTTTTTT
J: TRBJ2-3; D: TRBD1; size: -; V: TRBV27; CDR3: CASSLMVGQGSDTQYF; DNA: TGTGCCAGCAGTTTAATGGTAGGACAGGGTTCAGATACGCAGTATTTT
J: TRBJ1-1; D: -; size: -; V: TRBV6-5; CDR3: CASSPTDRRNTEAFF; DNA: TGTGCCAGCAGTCCCACGGACAGACGGAACACTGAAGCTTTCTTT
J: TRBJ1-2; D: TRBD1; size: -; V: TRBV5-5; CDR3: CARTPGGTPYF; DNA: TGTGCCAGGACCCCAGGGGGGACACCATACTTC
J: TRBJ1-1; D: -; size: once; V: TRBV2; CDR3: CASSEAGFTEAFF; DNA: TGTGCCAGCAGTGAGGCAGGGTTCACTGAAGCTTTCTTT
J: TRBJ1-4; D: -; size: -; V: TRBV4-1; CDR3: CASSLTGKKLFF; DNA: TGCGCCAGCAGCCTTACAGGGAAAAAACTGTTTTTT
J: TRBJ2-5; D: -; size: -; V: TRBV13; CDR3: CASSLAAGSQETQYF; DNA: TGTGCCAGCAGCTTAGCGGCCGGGTCCCAAGAGACCCAGTACTTC
J: TRBJ1-5; D: -; size: -; V: TRBV30; CDR3: CAWSGPGLPQHF; DNA: TGTGCCTGGAGTGGTCCGGGATTGCCCCAGCATTTT
J: TRBJ1-6; D: TRBD1; size: -; V: TRBV5-1; CDR3: CASSYGQGDSPLHF; DNA: TGCGCCAGCAGCTACGGACAGGGTGATTCACCCCTCCACTTT
J: TRBJ2-7; D: TRBD1; size: -; V: TRBV6-1; CDR3: CASSKGWGGQGSYEQYF; DNA: TGTGCCAGCAGTAAAGGGTGGGGGGGACAGGGCTCCTACGAGCAGTACTTC
J: TRBJ1-2; D: -; size: -; V: TRBV25-1; CDR3: CASSPGNYGYTF; DNA: TGTGCCAGCAGTCCAGGGAACTATGGCTACACCTTC
J: TRBJ2-5; D: -; size: -; V: TRBV4-1; CDR3: CASSQDGRRETQYF; DNA: TGCGCCAGCAGCCAAGATGGCCGGAGAGAGACCCAGTACTTC
J: TRBJ1-2; D: TRBD1; size: -; V: TRBV2; CDR3: CASSVEPPGQGAQGYTF; DNA: TGTGCCAGCAGTGTTGAGCCTCCGGGACAGGGGGCGCAGGGCTACACCTTC
J: TRBJ2-7; D: -; size: once; V: TRBV3-1/TRBV3-2; CDR3: CASSPSGVDYEQYF; DNA: TGTGCCAGCAGCCCCTCGGGGGTAGACTACGAGCAGTACTTC
J: TRBJ1-4; D: -; size: once; V: TRBV6-5; CDR3: CASRPQGRAGEKLFF; DNA: TGTGCCAGCAGGCCCCAGGGGCGCGCCGGTGAAAAACTGTTTTTT
J: TRBJ2-5; D: TRBD2; size: -; V: TRBV29-1; CDR3: CSVGFLAEYQETQYF; DNA: TGCAGCGTTGGGTTTCTAGCGGAGTACCAAGAGACCCAGTACTTC
J: TRBJ1-6; D: -; size: once; V: TRBV18; CDR3: CASSSAGGATYNSPLHF; DNA: TGTGCCAGCTCTAGTGCAGGAGGAGCCACCTATAATTCACCCCTCCACTTT
J: TRBJ1-2; D: -; size: -; V: TRBV18; CDR3: CASSPPSGTYGYTF; DNA: TGTGCCAGCTCACCACCGAGCGGGACCTATGGCTACACCTTC
J: TRBJ1-1; D: -; size: -; V: TRBV30; CDR3: CAWSRELGAFF; DNA: TGTGCCTGGAGTAGGGAGTTGGGAGCTTTCTTT